This T cell receptor beta chain derives from a study of blood T cell repertoires in COVID-19. For the study at large: The samples span acute and convalescent COVID-19 from the United States, Italy and Spain. The analysed material was cDNA or gDNA that came from T cells, B-cell-depleted T cells, or PBMCs.

This CDR3 has 15 residues. Germline V gene lookup returns CDR1 SGHRS and CDR2 YFSETQ. V was cut by 0 bases and J by 7 bases, with 14 bases left in between. Authors' methods: Amplifying reference gene primers gave estimates of nucleated cell counts. This table comes from immunoSEQ multiplex PCR, and its TCRdb copy is limited to in-frame clones, with some not included. D and trimming come from the DNA, and the V and J calls and clone size come from that table. This table holds 30,000 to 40,000 clones, around 83% found once. The receptor was isolated from a man aged 60 to 75 with active or convalescent COVID-19. The genes are TRBV5-1 and TRBJ1-5, with TRBD1 as a possible D gene (6 bases). Material: peripheral blood. For the CDR3, the DNA is TGCGCCAGCAGCTTGGCGGGGGGGCCAGACCAGCCCCAGCATTTT. As protein: CASSLAGGPDQPQHF.